This entry lists 28 T cell receptor beta chains sequenced from one sample in a study of Ad26.COV2.S vaccination and SARS-CoV-2 variants. Treatment here: around 19 received Ad26.COV2.S at low or high dose, single or two shots; a few received placebo; per-sample allocation not given. Sampling took place 63 days after the first vaccine or placebo injection. Assay used: immunoSEQ multiplex PCR; TCRdb lists only in-frame clones, some missing. The data hold roughly 700,000 clones, with around 89% observed a single time. The sample here was peripheral blood, taken in a trial of Ad26.COV2.S vaccine versus placebo. The origin of the receptors is a person aged 18-60 years who received the Ad26.COV2.S COVID-19 vaccine or a placebo.

V and J are TRBV5-4 and TRBJ2-3; D gene unclear. CDR1 SGHNT and CDR2 YYREEE come from the germline V gene (reference sequence). The CDR3 is 15 amino acids. Trimming left V 4 bases short and J 7 bases short, with 19 bases between. CDR3 loop: CASSGLPAESNTQYF. CDR3 nucleotide sequence: TGTGCCAGCAGCGGGCTTCCCGCTGAATCCAATACGCAGTATTTT.

The chain carries TRBV7-9 and TRBJ1-4; no firm D call. Trimming shortened V by 3 bases and J by 7 bases, and 15 bases separated the two germline ends. The CDR3 is 15 amino acids. Germline V gene lookup returns CDR1 SEHNR and CDR2 FQNEAQ (reference sequence). Here the CDR3 DNA reads TGTGCCAGCAGCTTCTCTGGGTCGGAGGGTGAAAAACTGTTTTTT. Protein product: CASSFSGSEGEKLFF.

The chain joins TRBV5-8 to TRBJ1-2; D is uncertain. V lost 2 bases and J 0 bases, leaving 11 bases between the germline ends. Germline loops: CDR1 SGHTS, CDR2 YDEGEE. The CDR3 covers 15 residues. CDR3 in amino acids: CASSFQQRSNYGYTF. DNA of the CDR3: TGTGCCAGCAGCTTTCAACAACGTTCTAACTATGGCTACACCTTC.

The chain has TRBV2 and TRBJ2-1; D is perhaps TRBD2 (6 bases). V gave up 6 bases and J gave up 0 bases, with 12 bases separating them. The CDR3 has 15 residues. Looked up from germline, CDR1 is SNHLY and CDR2 is FYNNEI. DNA for the CDR3: TGTGCCAGCAGGTTAGCGGTTAGCTCCTACAATGAGCAGTTCTTC. Translating it yields CASRLAVSSYNEQFF.

The chain employs TRBV6-5 and TRBJ1-5; TRBD1 matches at 9 bases. The germline gives CDR1 MNHEY, CDR2 SVGAGI. The CDR3 extends over 15 amino acids. V lost 6 bases and J lost 5; bases outside the gene matches: 8. The CDR3 protein is CASSLTGGLDQPQHF. In DNA form, the CDR3 reads TGTGCCAGCAGCCTTACAGGGGGCCTAGATCAGCCCCAGCATTTT.

The chain combines TRBV24-1 with TRBJ2-7, with 11 bases identical to TRBD2. The V gene end was trimmed by 4 bases and the J gene end by 5 bases; junction bases not matched to a gene: 6. This CDR3 contains 15 residues. From germline, CDR1 is KGHDR and CDR2 SFDVKD. The chain's CDR3 is CATSESGLAAHEQYF. The CDR3, as DNA: TGTGCCACCAGTGAATCGGGACTAGCGGCTCACGAGCAGTACTTC.

This chain links TRBV3-1 (or the pseudogene TRBV3-2) with TRBJ2-3, with a possible D match to TRBD2 (6 bases). CDR1 and CDR2 (germline): LGHDT, YNNKEL (reference sequence). CDR3 length: 19 residues. V was shortened by 1 base and J by 2 bases, with 22 bases between the two germline ends. For the CDR3, the DNA is TGTGCCAGCAGCCAAGGGTTTTCTTGGGGGACTGGGCACACAGATACGCAGTATTTT. Amino acids: CASSQGFSWGTGHTDTQYF.

V is TRBV7-2 and J is TRBJ2-1; D not certain. CDR3 length: 15 amino acids. Germline-derived CDR1 and CDR2 are SGHTA and FQGNSA. Trimming stripped 6 bases from V and 1 base from J, with 13 bases between. The CDR3 DNA reads as TGTGCCAGCAGTTCAGTCCCGGATTCCTACAATGAGCAGTTCTTC. It is translated as CASSSVPDSYNEQFF.

This rearrangement joins TRBV2 to TRBJ2-3, with D uncertain. V lost 6 bases to trimming and J lost 4 bases, with 14 bases between them. Germline CDR1 and CDR2: SNHLY and FYNNEI. The CDR3 extends over 14 amino acids. Here the CDR3 DNA reads TGTGCCAGCAGGAGTACCATAAGACCAGATACGCAGTATTTT. Protein sequence: CASRSTIRPDTQYF.

This sequence joins TRBV6-5 and TRBJ1-2; 9 positions match TRBD1. The V and J ends lost 4 bases and 3 bases, in that order; junction bases with no gene match: 6. There are 15 residues in the CDR3. The germline gives CDR1 MNHEY, CDR2 SVGAGI. CDR3 protein: CASSSGQGFYYGYTF. In nucleotides, the CDR3 is TGTGCCAGCAGTTCCGGACAGGGGTTTTACTATGGCTACACCTTC.

The chain carries TRBV10-1 and TRBJ1-1; TRBD1 matches 10 bases. Unmatched junction bases numbered 3, after V lost 4 bases and J lost 4 bases. The V gene's germline CDR1 is WNHNN and CDR2 SYGVQD (reference sequence). This CDR3 is 14 amino acids long. The CDR3 DNA reads as TGCGCCAGCAGTGGACAGGGGGCAGGCACTGAAGCTTTCTTT. Protein product: CASSGQGAGTEAFF.

Only one count was recorded for this clone. The chain combines TRBV11-1 with TRBJ2-7; 8 nucleotides line up with TRBD2. Trimming took 5 bases from V and 0 from J; bases not matched to a gene: 9. Germline V gene sequence: CDR1 SGHAT, CDR2 FQDESV (reference sequence). This CDR3 contains 16 residues. As DNA, the CDR3 is TGTGCCAGCAGCCCCGAACTAGCGGCCAGCTCCTACGAGCAGTACTTC. As protein: CASSPELAASSYEQYF.

This clone was detected only once. V usage is TRBV7-2 and J usage is TRBJ1-5, with D perhaps matching TRBD1 (6 bases). From germline, CDR1 is SGHTA and CDR2 FQGNSA. This CDR3 comprises 16 residues. The V end was cut by 7 bases, the J end by 0 bases, with 16 bases between. The CDR3 coding sequence is TGTGCCAGCACCGACGACAGGCCAAATAGCAATCAGCCCCAGCATTTT. Translated, it gives CASTDDRPNSNQPQHF.

The CDR3 region has the DNA TGTGCCAGCAGCCCCCCAAGTCCAAAACTGTTTTTT. This codes for CASSPPSPKLFF. This chain joins TRBV7-8 and TRBJ1-4; D remains ambiguous. Trimming removed 5 bases from V and 10 bases from J, with 11 bases in between. This CDR3 has 12 residues. Germline V lookup: CDR1 SGHVS, CDR2 FQNEAQ. Full variable domain (outside the CDR3, taken from reference TRBV7-8 and TRBJ1-4): GAGVSQSPRYKVAKRGQDVALRCDPISGHVSLFWYQQALGQGPEFLTYFQNEAQLDKSGLPSDRFFAERPEGSVSTLKIQRTQQEDSAVYLCASSPPSPKLFFGSGTQLSVL.

J is TRBJ2-2 and V is TRBV6-2 or TRBV6-3, with D tentatively TRBD1 (6 bases). CDR1 MNHEY and CDR2 SVGEGT come from the germline V gene. V lost 1 base and J lost 5, with 8 bases in between. This CDR3 comprises 14 residues. The CDR3 DNA reads TGTGCCAGCAGTTACTTCAGGGGTACCGGGGAGCTGTTTTTT. Protein sequence: CASSYFRGTGELFF.

This clone was counted once. The V gene is TRBV27, the J gene TRBJ1-4; TRBD1 aligns across 11 bases. Germline CDR1 MNHEY, CDR2 SMNVEV (reference sequence). The CDR3 length is 15 residues. V trimming: 6 bases; J trimming: 5 bases; junction bases outside the gene matches: 5. CDR3 sequence (DNA): TGTGCCAGCAGCCTAGGACAGGGGGCAAATGAAAAACTGTTTTTT. This codes for CASSLGQGANEKLFF.

This clone has only a few counts. In DNA form, the CDR3 reads TGTGCCACCAGCAGAGACAGGGCAGGTGGAAACACCATATATTTT. As protein: CATSRDRAGGNTIYF. V is TRBV15 and J is TRBJ1-3, with D possibly being TRBD1 (5 bases). Germline V CDR1 and CDR2: LNHNV, YYDKDF (reference sequence). The CDR3 sequence is 15 residues long. V lost 0 bases and J 3 bases, leaving 9 bases between the germline ends.

The gene calls are TRBV27 and TRBJ2-7; 7 bases map to TRBD2. The CDR3 length is 14 residues. Unmatched junction bases numbered 5, after V lost 4 bases and J lost 2 bases. Per the germline V gene, CDR1 is MNHEY and CDR2 is SMNVEV (reference sequence). CDR3 nucleotide sequence: TGTGCCAGCAGTTCCCGGGGAGGGGCCTACGAGCAGTACTTC. It translates to CASSSRGGAYEQYF.

The chain recombines TRBV5-5 with TRBJ1-2, with D uncertain. In germline, CDR1 is SGHKS, CDR2 YYEKEE (reference sequence). The CDR3 contains 13 residues. V lost 6 bases to trimming and J lost 2 bases, with 11 bases between them. CDR3 sequence (DNA): TGTGCCAGCACTTACCGGGTGAACTATGGCTACACCTTC. It translates to CASTYRVNYGYTF. The variable domain in full, with the rest retrieved from reference TRBV5-5 and TRBJ1-2, is DAGVTQSPTHLIKTRGQQVTLRCSPISGHKSVSWYQQVLGQGPQFIFQYYEKEERGRGNFPDRFSARQFPNYSSELNVNALLLGDSALYLCASTYRVNYGYTFGSGTRLTVV.

The genes are TRBV2 and TRBJ1-6; no firm D call. CDR1 and CDR2 from the germline V gene are SNHLY and FYNNEI. The CDR3 sequence is 13 residues long. V lost 5 bases and J 5 bases, leaving 7 bases between the germline ends. The CDR3 here is CASSFLNNSPLHF. The DNA for the CDR3 is TGTGCCAGCAGTTTTCTGAATAATTCACCCCTCCACTTT.

The rearrangement uses TRBV21-1 and TRBJ2-7. TRBV21-1 corresponds to a pseudogene. The CDR3 sequence is 16 residues long. The CDR3 sequence is CASSKDSRPHSYEQYF. The CDR3 DNA reads TGTGCCAGCAGCAAAGACTCCAGACCACACTCCTACGAGCAGTACTTC.

The rearrangement uses TRBV20-1 and TRBJ1-4; no firm D call. This CDR3 contains 13 residues. Trimming stripped 3 bases from V and 4 bases from J, with 9 bases between. In germline, CDR1 is DFQATT, CDR2 SNEGSKA (reference sequence). This CDR3 reads CSASWQLNEKLFF. The CDR3 nucleotides are TGCAGTGCTAGTTGGCAACTTAATGAAAAACTGTTTTTT.

This clone was recorded only once. This chain uses TRBV5-5 with TRBJ2-7; D ambiguous. There are 13 residues in the CDR3. V was shortened by 2 bases and J by 1 base, with 7 bases between the two germline ends. The germline V gene encodes CDR1 SGHKS and CDR2 YYEKEE (reference sequence). The CDR3 is CASSFAASYEQYF. CDR3 coding DNA: TGTGCCAGCAGCTTCGCAGCTTCCTACGAGCAGTACTTC.

J is TRBJ1-2 and V is TRBV6-5, with D possibly matching TRBD1 (5 bases). The CDR3 extends over 13 amino acids. V lost 6 bases and J lost 0, with 8 bases in between. Germline lookup yields CDR1 MNHEY and CDR2 SVGAGI. The CDR3 nucleotides are TGTGCCAGCAGCGGACAAACTAACTATGGCTACACCTTC. Translation gives CASSGQTNYGYTF.

The gene calls are TRBV4-2 and TRBJ2-7; 12 nucleotides match TRBD2. Looked up from germline, CDR1 is LGHNA and CDR2 is YNFKEQ. V trimming: 2 bases; J trimming: 3 bases; junction bases outside the gene matches: 5. This CDR3 has 16 amino acids. The CDR3 here is CASSQLGTSGYYEQYF. The CDR3 bases are TGTGCCAGCAGCCAACTCGGGACTAGCGGGTACTACGAGCAGTACTTC.

This chain joins TRBV11-2 and TRBJ2-5; TRBD1 might be the D (5 bases). The CDR3 contains 15 residues. Germline lookup yields CDR1 SGHAT and CDR2 FQNNGV. Trimming left V 1 base short and J 9 bases short, with 18 bases between. The CDR3 DNA reads as TGTGCCAGCAGCTTAGGGGCAGGGCCCACGGGTGCCCAGTACTTC. Protein product: CASSLGAGPTGAQYF. Together with reference TRBV11-2 and TRBJ2-5, the CDR3 gives the full variable domain: EAGVAQSPRYKIIEKRQSVAFWCNPISGHATLYWYQQILGQGPKLLIQFQNNGVVDDSQLPKDRFSAERLKGVDSTLKIQPAKLEDSAVYLCASSLGAGPTGAQYFGPGTRLLVL.

V is TRBV11-3 and J is TRBJ2-1, with TRBD1 matching 10 bases. Germline lookup yields CDR1 SGHNT and CDR2 YENEEA. The CDR3 spans 17 residues. V shed 1 base, J shed 9 bases, and the junction held 12 bases outside the gene matches. The CDR3 bases are TGTGCCAGCAGCTTAGGGGCCGGGACAGGGGCCAGCGGTGAGCAGTTCTTC. Amino acid sequence: CASSLGAGTGASGEQFF. Combining the CDR3 with reference TRBV11-3 and TRBJ2-1 gives the whole variable domain EAGVVQSPRYKIIEKKQPVAFWCNPISGHNTLYWYLQNLGQGPELLIRYENEEAVDDSQLPKDRFSAERLKGVDSTLKIQPAELGDSAVYLCASSLGAGTGASGEQFFGPGTRLTVL.

The chain uses TRBV7-3 and TRBJ2-7, with 8 bases aligning to TRBD2. After removal of 5 bases from V and 4 bases from J, the junction contained 10 bases not matched to a gene. The CDR3 is 15 residues long. Germline V CDR1 and CDR2: SGHTA, FQGTGA. The CDR3 here is CASSPQAGDLYEQYF. The CDR3 DNA reads TGTGCCAGCAGCCCGCAAGCGGGAGACCTTTACGAGCAGTACTTC.